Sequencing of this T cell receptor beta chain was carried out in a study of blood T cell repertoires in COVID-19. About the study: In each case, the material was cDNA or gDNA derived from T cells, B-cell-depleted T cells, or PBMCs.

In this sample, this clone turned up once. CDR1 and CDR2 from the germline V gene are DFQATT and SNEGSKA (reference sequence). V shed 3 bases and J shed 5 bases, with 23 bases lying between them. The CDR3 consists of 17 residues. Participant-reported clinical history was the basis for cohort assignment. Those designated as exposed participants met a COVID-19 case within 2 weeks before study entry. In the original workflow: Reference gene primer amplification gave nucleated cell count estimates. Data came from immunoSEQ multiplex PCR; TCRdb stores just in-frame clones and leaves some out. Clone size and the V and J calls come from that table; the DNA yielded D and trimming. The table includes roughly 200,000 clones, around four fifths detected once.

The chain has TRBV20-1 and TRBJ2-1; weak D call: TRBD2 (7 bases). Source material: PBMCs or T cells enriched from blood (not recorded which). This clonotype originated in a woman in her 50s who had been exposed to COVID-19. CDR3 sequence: CSASRYAGAAINNEQFF. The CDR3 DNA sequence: TGCAGTGCTAGTCGATATGCGGGGGCCGCGATCAACAATGAGCAGTTCTTC.